The clone carrying this T cell receptor (beta chain) was recorded a few times. Its antigen is currently unknown. The CDR3 spans 14 residues. Trimming removed 6 bases from V and 3 bases from J; junction bases left unmatched: 4. In germline, CDR1 is SNHLY, CDR2 FYNNEI. Sample time point: patch test 1, 2 weeks after DPC sensitization. The treatment was: therapeutic diphenylcyclopropenone sensitization with weekly scalp DPC. Blood sampling occurred before each patch-test application. The data were taken from a study of human T cells and chemical hapten exposure. Turning to the study itself: Minor volume differences among pooled libraries chiefly drove per-sample TCR yield variation. Whole-study findings and limits: Significantly greater numbers of large CDR3 similarity clusters came from expanded TCRs than from controls.

Unique molecular identifiers were affixed to discrete cDNA molecules within the library. TCRdb re-called the RACE reads through MiXCR, storing one row per CDR3 protein. Of some 94,000 distinct CDR3 sequences listed, around 12% are singletons. The receptor was derived from a middle-aged woman with alopecia areata. Some clones in this sample may be carry-over from other donors' samples. The source was whole blood, collected in connection with sensitization to the hapten diphenylcyclopropenone (DPC). The rearrangement joins TRBV2 to TRBJ1-5, with 8 bases aligning to TRBD1. The CDR3 spells CASRSGQVNQPQHF. DNA of the CDR3: TGTGCCAGCAGGTCGGGACAGGTCAATCAGCCCCAGCATTTT.